These 5 T cell receptor beta chains were all obtained from the same sample, sequenced in a study of blood T cell repertoires in COVID-19. The method was immunoSEQ multiplex PCR; TCRdb's version includes in-frame clones alone and lacks a portion of them. The sample carries some 69,000 clones, roughly 80% recorded once. Material for sequencing was peripheral blood. These TCRs come from a woman in her fifties or sixties with acute or convalescent COVID-19.

The DNA for the CDR3 is TGTGCCAGCAGCCCCTTTTTACCGGGTCGCTATGGCTACACCTTC. Protein: CASSPFLPGRYGYTF. This chain links TRBV11-2 with TRBJ1-2; D gene unclear. CDR3 size: 15 residues. Trimming removed 5 bases at V and 4 bases at J, with 17 bases between. From germline, CDR1 is SGHAT and CDR2 FQNNGV. Full variable domain (outside the CDR3, taken from reference TRBV11-2 and TRBJ1-2): EAGVAQSPRYKIIEKRQSVAFWCNPISGHATLYWYQQILGQGPKLLIQFQNNGVVDDSQLPKDRFSAERLKGVDSTLKIQPAKLEDSAVYLCASSPFLPGRYGYTFGSGTRLTVV.

This chain uses TRBV19 with TRBJ1-6; D possibly corresponds to TRBD1 (6 bases). Trimming cost V 7 bases and J 3 bases, with 13 bases left between them. The CDR3 has 15 residues. Germline CDR1 is LNHDA and CDR2 is SQIVND (reference sequence). The CDR3 sequence: CASMEAGVYNSPLHF. CDR3 sequence (DNA): TGTGCCAGTATGGAGGCAGGGGTCTATAATTCACCCCTCCACTTT.

This clone was seen only once. This rearrangement joins TRBV5-1 to TRBJ2-3; no clear D gene. The V gene's germline CDR1 is SGHRS and CDR2 YFSETQ. The V end was cut by 2 bases, the J end by 2 bases, with 6 bases between. The length of the CDR3 is 13 residues. CDR3 sequence (DNA): TGCGCCAGCAGCTTACAGAACACAGATACGCAGTATTTT. Translated, it gives CASSLQNTDTQYF.

This chain joins TRBV2 and TRBJ1-4; 7 positions agree with TRBD1. The CDR3 is 15 amino acids. Germline values: CDR1 SNHLY, CDR2 FYNNEI. V gave up 6 bases and J gave up 3 bases; unmatched junction bases: 7. The CDR3 DNA is TGTGCCAGCAGGGGCGGTGGGACAGCTAATGAAAAACTGTTTTTT. This translates into CASRGGGTANEKLFF.

V is TRBV10-3 and J is TRBJ2-5, with 8 bases aligning to TRBD1. The CDR3 length is 14 residues. Losses at the gene ends were 4 bases for V and 3 bases for J; bases not matched to a gene: 4. Germline CDR1 reads ENHRY; CDR2 reads SYGVKD. CDR3 residues: CAISAGGQEETQYF. CDR3 sequence (DNA): TGTGCCATCAGTGCAGGGGGCCAAGAAGAGACCCAGTACTTC.